The rows below give T cell receptor beta chains drawn from one sample of a study of cytomegalovirus exposure and HLA in healthy donors. Sequencing used immunoSEQ multiplex PCR; TCRdb keeps in-frame clones, though not all of them. This sample has just over 80,000 clones, with under 80% found just once. Specimen: PBMCs. These receptors originate from a man between 18 and 29 years old in good health and CMV-seropositive. The CDR3 runs from the conserved cysteine through the conserved F or W. Fields, in order: D gene, clone size, J gene, V gene, CDR3 DNA, CDR3 protein. The D gene is left open where the match is weak. Clone size appears in some rows only: once, few, many, or a class for an expanded clone.

d_gene: .; abundance: .; j_gene: TRBJ2-7; v_gene: TRBV15; CDR3nt: TGTGCCACCAAAGGGACACCCAGCAGGGAGGAGCAGTACTTC; CDR3aa: CATKGTPSREEQYF
d_gene: .; abundance: .; j_gene: TRBJ1-1; v_gene: TRBV9; CDR3nt: TGTGCCAGCAGCGGGCCAGGGCCGGACACTGAAGCTTTCTTT; CDR3aa: CASSGPGPDTEAFF
d_gene: TRBD2; abundance: .; j_gene: TRBJ2-3; v_gene: TRBV6-4; CDR3nt: TGTGCCAGCAGTGACGAGGTAGCGGGTACAGATACGCAGTATTTT; CDR3aa: CASSDEVAGTDTQYF
d_gene: .; abundance: .; j_gene: TRBJ2-5; v_gene: TRBV28; CDR3nt: TGTGCCAGCAGTTCCCAGGGGGAGACCCAGTACTTC; CDR3aa: CASSSQGETQYF
d_gene: .; abundance: .; j_gene: TRBJ1-2; v_gene: TRBV2; CDR3nt: TGTGCCAGCTCGGGTATCGGGTATGGCTACACCTTC; CDR3aa: CASSGIGYGYTF
d_gene: .; abundance: .; j_gene: TRBJ1-2; v_gene: TRBV6-5; CDR3nt: TGTGCCAGCAGTTACGAGGACAAAGGAGTCTATGGCTACACCTTC; CDR3aa: CASSYEDKGVYGYTF
d_gene: .; abundance: .; j_gene: TRBJ2-6; v_gene: TRBV5-4; CDR3nt: TGTGCCAGCAGCTTGCCGGGCTCTGGGGCCAACGTCCTGACTTTC; CDR3aa: CASSLPGSGANVLTF
d_gene: .; abundance: .; j_gene: TRBJ1-1; v_gene: TRBV5-1; CDR3nt: TGCGCCAGCAGCTTGGGGGGGCTTTTGAACACTGAAGCTTTCTTT; CDR3aa: CASSLGGLLNTEAFF
d_gene: .; abundance: few; j_gene: TRBJ1-1; v_gene: TRBV11-2; CDR3nt: TGTGCCAGCAGCTTTCAGAAGAACACTGAAGCTTTCTTT; CDR3aa: CASSFQKNTEAFF
d_gene: TRBD2; abundance: .; j_gene: TRBJ2-5; v_gene: TRBV7-3; CDR3nt: TGTGCCAGCAGCTTCCAGCGGGGGGCGGGGGAGACCCAGTACTTC; CDR3aa: CASSFQRGAGETQYF
d_gene: .; abundance: .; j_gene: TRBJ2-7; v_gene: TRBV10-2; CDR3nt: TGCGCCAGCAGGGCACCGAGGAGGGAGAACGAGCAGTACTTC; CDR3aa: CASRAPRRENEQYF
d_gene: TRBD1; abundance: .; j_gene: TRBJ2-7; v_gene: TRBV27; CDR3nt: TGTGCCAGCAGCCGACAGGGGACCCTCTACTACGAGCAGTACTTC; CDR3aa: CASSRQGTLYYEQYF
d_gene: TRBD1; abundance: .; j_gene: TRBJ1-2; v_gene: TRBV27; CDR3nt: TGTGCCAGCAGTTCCCTCCCGGGACAGGGGAATGGCTACACCTTC; CDR3aa: CASSSLPGQGNGYTF
d_gene: .; abundance: .; j_gene: TRBJ1-1; v_gene: TRBV4-1; CDR3nt: TGCGCCAGCAGCCAATTATGGACAGACATGAACACTGAAGCTTTCTTT; CDR3aa: CASSQLWTDMNTEAFF
d_gene: TRBD2; abundance: .; j_gene: TRBJ2-1; v_gene: TRBV5-1; CDR3nt: TGCGCCAGCAGCTTGACTAGCGGGGCTACCAGCTCCTACAATGAGCAGTTCTTC; CDR3aa: CASSLTSGATSSYNEQFF
d_gene: TRBD2; abundance: .; j_gene: TRBJ2-1; v_gene: TRBV6-6; CDR3nt: TGTGCCAGCAGTGTTCCCGGGACTAGCCTTAATGAGCAGTTCTTC; CDR3aa: CASSVPGTSLNEQFF
d_gene: TRBD1; abundance: .; j_gene: TRBJ2-3; v_gene: TRBV5-1; CDR3nt: TGCGCCAGCAGCTTCGTAGGACAGGGCGTAGATACGCAGTATTTT; CDR3aa: CASSFVGQGVDTQYF
d_gene: .; abundance: .; j_gene: TRBJ2-7; v_gene: TRBV5-1; CDR3nt: TGCGCCAGCAGCCCCCGCGGGGCGAACGAGCAGTACTTC; CDR3aa: CASSPRGANEQYF
d_gene: .; abundance: .; j_gene: TRBJ1-1; v_gene: TRBV5-1; CDR3nt: TGCGCCAGCAGCTTGGGGGACACCCTGCGGACTGAAGCTTTCTTT; CDR3aa: CASSLGDTLRTEAFF
d_gene: .; abundance: .; j_gene: TRBJ2-7; v_gene: TRBV7-9; CDR3nt: TGTGCCAGCAGCTTAAGCGCGGCCAGATACGAGCAGTACTTC; CDR3aa: CASSLSAARYEQYF
d_gene: TRBD1; abundance: .; j_gene: TRBJ2-7; v_gene: TRBV4-2; CDR3nt: TGTGCCAGCAGCCAAGAAGAGGTGGCAGGGGGAATCTACGAGCAGTACTTC; CDR3aa: CASSQEEVAGGIYEQYF
d_gene: TRBD2; abundance: .; j_gene: TRBJ2-2; v_gene: TRBV7-8; CDR3nt: TGTGCCAGCAGCTTAAGAGGGAGGGCCTTCGGGGAGCTGTTTTTT; CDR3aa: CASSLRGRAFGELFF
d_gene: TRBD1; abundance: few; j_gene: TRBJ1-2; v_gene: TRBV19; CDR3nt: TGTGCCAGTAGTATGGGGACAGGGCCCTACACCTTC; CDR3aa: CASSMGTGPYTF
d_gene: .; abundance: .; j_gene: TRBJ1-2; v_gene: TRBV20-1; CDR3nt: TGCAGCGCTACCCGGGAGCGGGGCTACACCTTC; CDR3aa: CSATRERGYTF
d_gene: TRBD2; abundance: .; j_gene: TRBJ2-7; v_gene: TRBV4-1; CDR3nt: TGCGCCAGCAGCCAAGGCGGACTACTAGCGGACCTGTCCTACGAGCAGTACTTC; CDR3aa: CASSQGGLLADLSYEQYF
d_gene: .; abundance: .; j_gene: TRBJ1-1; v_gene: TRBV11-2; CDR3nt: TGTGCCACCCTCGACAGGCTGGGGAACACTGAAGCTTTCTTT; CDR3aa: CATLDRLGNTEAFF
d_gene: .; abundance: .; j_gene: TRBJ1-3; v_gene: TRBV7-9; CDR3nt: TGTGCCAGCAGCTTTGTGACGCGGAATGGAAACACCATATATTTT; CDR3aa: CASSFVTRNGNTIYF
d_gene: .; abundance: .; j_gene: TRBJ2-1; v_gene: TRBV28; CDR3nt: TGTGCCAGCAGTTTTAGCGGAAACTACAATGAGCAGTTCTTC; CDR3aa: CASSFSGNYNEQFF
d_gene: .; abundance: .; j_gene: TRBJ2-5; v_gene: TRBV6-1; CDR3nt: TGTGCCAGCGTAGCGTGGGATCTTCAAGAGACCCAGTACTTC; CDR3aa: CASVAWDLQETQYF
d_gene: TRBD1; abundance: .; j_gene: TRBJ2-3; v_gene: TRBV7-8; CDR3nt: TGTGCCAGCAGCTTAGACCCCGGGACAGGTCCCTCGAATACGCAGTATTTT; CDR3aa: CASSLDPGTGPSNTQYF
d_gene: TRBD1; abundance: .; j_gene: TRBJ2-7; v_gene: TRBV4-2; CDR3nt: TGTGCCAGCAGCCTACTACAGGGGCCTATAATGTACGAGCAGTACTTC; CDR3aa: CASSLLQGPIMYEQYF
d_gene: .; abundance: once; j_gene: TRBJ1-4; v_gene: TRBV4-1; CDR3nt: TGCGCCAGCAGCCAAGTCGCGCTAGAAAAACTGTTTTTT; CDR3aa: CASSQVALEKLFF
d_gene: TRBD2; abundance: .; j_gene: TRBJ2-5; v_gene: TRBV5-1; CDR3nt: TGCGCCAGCAGCTTCCTGGTGCGGGGGCAAGAGACCCAGTACTTC; CDR3aa: CASSFLVRGQETQYF